This T cell receptor beta chain was sequenced during a study of neurological immune-mediated disorders. Points from the study as a whole: The highest TCR clonal expansion occurred in HTLV-1-associated myelopathy; multiple sclerosis fell below healthy controls.

In this sample, this clonotype turned up many times. Its matching antigen is unknown. Sorted libraries were derived from over 850,000 CD4+ or CD8+ T cells. The CDR3 loop spans 15 amino acids. Between the trimmed V and J ends, which lost 4 bases and 4 bases, there was a span of 17 bases. Germline-derived CDR1 and CDR2 are SEHNR and FQNEAQ (reference sequence). The output of every sequencing run, over 190 million TCR-beta sequences, came from 15-18 subjects. Via MiXCR, TCRdb re-called the 5' RACE reads, giving one row per CDR3 protein. The data show around 13,000 distinct CDR3 sequences, more than 6% seen once.

The receptor's source is a woman aged 40 to 50 in good health. The chain links TRBV7-9 to TRBJ2-7; either TRBD1 or TRBD2 may supply D (5 bases each). The sample taken for sequencing was CD8+ T cells from blood. Here the CDR3 DNA reads TGTGCCAGCAGCTACACCGGGACGGAAATTTACGAGCAGTACTTC. This translates into CASSYTGTEIYEQYF.